The 8 T cell receptor beta chains given below trace back to one sample, sequenced in a study of blood T cell repertoires in COVID-19. The table came from immunoSEQ multiplex PCR; TCRdb's copy has only in-frame clones and leaves some out. The repertoire holds 160,000 or so clones, about nine tenths seen once, with less than 5% in the top ten. Sequencing used peripheral blood. Receptors originate from a woman aged 55-70 years who had recovered from COVID-19.

This chain links TRBV28 with TRBJ2-5; perhaps TRBD2 as D (7 bases). Per germline, CDR1 MDHEN and CDR2 SYDVKM. V was trimmed by 5 bases and J by 5 bases, leaving 18 bases between them. The CDR3 covers 15 residues. The CDR3: CASSEGGSSRETQYF. CDR3 nucleotides: TGTGCCAGCAGTGAGGGGGGGAGTAGTCGGGAGACCCAGTACTTC.

The CDR3: CASRQGAGQPQHF. The CDR3 DNA is TGTGCCAGCCGCCAGGGGGCGGGGCAGCCCCAGCATTTT. The rearrangement links TRBV18 to TRBJ1-5, with 8 bases lining up with TRBD1. V lost 8 bases to trimming and J lost 7 bases; unmatched junction nucleotides: 7. Germline CDR1 and CDR2: KGHSH and LQKENI. CDR3 length: 13 amino acids.

V usage is TRBV3-1 (or the pseudogene TRBV3-2) and J usage is TRBJ2-5; 8 bases are shared with TRBD1. Germline V gene lookup returns CDR1 LGHDT and CDR2 YNNKEL (reference sequence). This CDR3 comprises 14 residues. Trimming removed 4 bases from V and 4 bases from J; junction bases left unmatched: 5. Written as DNA, the CDR3 is TGTGCCAGCAGCCCCCGGGACAGGAGAGAGACCCAGTACTTC. The encoded protein is CASSPRDRRETQYF.

The V gene is TRBV11-2, the J gene TRBJ2-1, with 10 bases that match TRBD2. The germline V gene encodes CDR1 SGHAT and CDR2 FQNNGV. The V gene end was trimmed by 6 bases and the J gene end by 12 bases; junction bases not matched to a gene: 5. The CDR3 runs 12 residues. CDR3 DNA sequence: TGTGCCAGCAGTTCGATAGCGGGGGGGCAGTTCTTC. Translated: CASSSIAGGQFF.

The rearrangement links TRBV6-5 to TRBJ2-5, with D tentatively TRBD2 (6 bases). With 6 bases removed from V and 0 bases from J, the gap between germline ends came to 11 bases. The CDR3 contains 14 residues. Germline assignment: CDR1 MNHEY and CDR2 SVGAGI. Written as DNA, the CDR3 is TGTGCCAGCAGGACCCGGGAGCACCAAGAGACCCAGTACTTC. This codes for CASRTREHQETQYF.

This chain joins TRBV18 and TRBJ1-4, with 7 bases matching TRBD1. Germline V gene sequence: CDR1 KGHSH, CDR2 LQKENI. Germline trimming cut 3 bases from V and 7 bases from J; bases unmatched to any gene: 5. The CDR3 is 14 residues long. Written as DNA, the CDR3 is TGTGCCAGCTCACCCTCGACAGGGAGTGAAAAACTGTTTTTT. Its translation is CASSPSTGSEKLFF.

J is TRBJ2-3 and V is TRBV24-1, with TRBD2 matching over 10 bases. Germline trimming cut 9 bases from V and 4 bases from J; bases unmatched to any gene: 3. From germline, CDR1 is KGHDR and CDR2 SFDVKD. The CDR3 runs 13 residues. The CDR3 DNA follows: TGTGCCACCGAGCGGGGGGGTGCAGATACGCAGTATTTT. Residues: CATERGGADTQYF.

The rearrangement joins TRBV6-5 to TRBJ1-5, with 7 bases identical to TRBD1. V shed 2 bases, J shed 5 bases, and the junction held 6 bases outside the gene matches. The length of the CDR3 is 15 residues. Looked up from germline, CDR1 is MNHEY and CDR2 is SVGAGI. CDR3 bases: TGTGCCAGCAGTTACCGACAGGGTCCTCATCAGCCCCAGCATTTT. Its translation is CASSYRQGPHQPQHF.